This T cell receptor beta chain came from a study of blood T cell repertoires in COVID-19. Study background: From the United States, Italy and Spain came samples of acute and convalescent COVID-19. PBMCs, B-cell-depleted T cells, or T cells were the source of the cDNA or gDNA that made up the material.

Germline CDR1 SGHNT, CDR2 YENEEA. The CDR3 contains 15 residues. J lost 2 bases, V lost 5 bases, and 5 bases had no gene match. In the original processing: Amplification with reference gene primers provided the estimates of nucleated cell counts. Method: immunoSEQ multiplex PCR; TCRdb's copy keeps in-frame clones and lacks some. D and trimming were read from the DNA, whereas the V and J calls and clone size are those reported in that table. The sample lists roughly 99,000 clones; approximately 80% were seen once. Sample: peripheral blood. This clonotype was sampled from a man aged 65 to 79 with acute or convalescent COVID-19. This sequence joins TRBV11-3 and TRBJ2-7; 11 bases map to TRBD2. As DNA, the CDR3 is TGTGCCAGCAGCCTGACTAGCGGGGCGGCCTACGAGCAGTACTTC. It encodes CASSLTSGAAYEQYF.